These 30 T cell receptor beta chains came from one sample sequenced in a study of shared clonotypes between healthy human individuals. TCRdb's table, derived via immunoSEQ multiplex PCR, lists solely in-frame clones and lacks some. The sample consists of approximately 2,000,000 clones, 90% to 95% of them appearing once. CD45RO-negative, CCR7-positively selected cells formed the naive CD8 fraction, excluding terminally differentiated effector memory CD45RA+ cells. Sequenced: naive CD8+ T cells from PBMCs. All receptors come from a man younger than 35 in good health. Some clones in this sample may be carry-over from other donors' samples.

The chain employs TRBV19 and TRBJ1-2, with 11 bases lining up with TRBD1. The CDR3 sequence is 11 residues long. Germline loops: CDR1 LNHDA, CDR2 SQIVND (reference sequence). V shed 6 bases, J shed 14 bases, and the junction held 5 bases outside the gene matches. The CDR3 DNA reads TGTGCCAGTAGCTCTGGACAGGGGGCAACCTTC. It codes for CASSSGQGATF.

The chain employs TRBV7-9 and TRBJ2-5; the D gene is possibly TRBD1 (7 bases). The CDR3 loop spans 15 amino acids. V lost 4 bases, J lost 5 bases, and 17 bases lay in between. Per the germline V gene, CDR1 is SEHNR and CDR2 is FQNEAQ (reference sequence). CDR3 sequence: CASSSRQGGGETQYF. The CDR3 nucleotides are TGTGCCAGCAGCTCCCGGCAGGGGGGCGGGGAGACCCAGTACTTC.

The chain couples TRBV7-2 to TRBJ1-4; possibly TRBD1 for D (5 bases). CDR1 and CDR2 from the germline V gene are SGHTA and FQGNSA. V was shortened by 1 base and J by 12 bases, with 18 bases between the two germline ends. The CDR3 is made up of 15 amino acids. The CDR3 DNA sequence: TGTGCCAGCAGCTTAGTTCTCCGGCTCGGGGGGGAACTGTTTTTT. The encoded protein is CASSLVLRLGGELFF.

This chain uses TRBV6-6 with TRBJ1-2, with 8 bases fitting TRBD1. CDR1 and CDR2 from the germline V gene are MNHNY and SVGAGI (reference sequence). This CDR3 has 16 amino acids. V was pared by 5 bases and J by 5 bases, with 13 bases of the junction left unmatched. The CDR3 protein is CASSTNVDRAGYGYTF. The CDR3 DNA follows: TGTGCCAGCAGTACCAATGTGGACAGGGCGGGTTATGGCTACACCTTC.

CDR3 in amino acids: CASSQRRTDTQYF. The CDR3 DNA follows: TGTGCCAGCAGCCAGCGCCGGACAGATACGCAGTATTTT. This chain uses TRBV7-4 with TRBJ2-3; the D is unclear. The CDR3 extends over 13 amino acids. The germline V and J ends were trimmed by 5 bases and 3 bases, with 9 bases remaining between them. Looked up from germline, CDR1 is SGHVT and CDR2 is SQSDAQ.

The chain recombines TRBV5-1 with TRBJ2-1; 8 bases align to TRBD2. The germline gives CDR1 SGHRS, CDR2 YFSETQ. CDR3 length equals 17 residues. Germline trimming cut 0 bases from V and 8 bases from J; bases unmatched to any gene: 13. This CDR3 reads CASSLASSGSPFYEQFF. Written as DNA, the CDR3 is TGCGCCAGCAGCTTGGCCTCAAGCGGGAGTCCGTTCTATGAGCAGTTCTTC.

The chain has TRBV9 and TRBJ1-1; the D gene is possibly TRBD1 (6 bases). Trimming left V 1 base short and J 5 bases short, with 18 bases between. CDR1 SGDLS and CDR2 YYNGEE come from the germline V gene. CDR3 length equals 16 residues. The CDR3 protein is CASSVNPREGGTEAFF. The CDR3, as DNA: TGTGCCAGCAGCGTAAATCCCAGGGAAGGGGGGACTGAAGCTTTCTTT.

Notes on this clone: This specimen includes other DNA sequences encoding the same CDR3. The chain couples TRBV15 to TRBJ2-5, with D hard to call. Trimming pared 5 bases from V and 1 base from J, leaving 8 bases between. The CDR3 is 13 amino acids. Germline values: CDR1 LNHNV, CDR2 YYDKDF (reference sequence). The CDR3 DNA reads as TGTGCCACCAGCCCTAGAACCCAAGAGACCCAGTACTTC. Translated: CATSPRTQETQYF.

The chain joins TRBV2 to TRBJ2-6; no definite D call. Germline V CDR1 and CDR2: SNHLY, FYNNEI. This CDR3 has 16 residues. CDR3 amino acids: CATMSGSSSGANVLTF. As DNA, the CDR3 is TGTGCGACGATGAGTGGCTCGAGCTCTGGGGCCAACGTCCTGACTTTC.

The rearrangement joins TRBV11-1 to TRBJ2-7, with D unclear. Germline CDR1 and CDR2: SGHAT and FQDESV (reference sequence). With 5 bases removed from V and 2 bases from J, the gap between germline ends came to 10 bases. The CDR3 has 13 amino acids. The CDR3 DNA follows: TGTGCCAGCAGCCTCACCGCTACCTACGAGCAGTACTTC. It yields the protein CASSLTATYEQYF. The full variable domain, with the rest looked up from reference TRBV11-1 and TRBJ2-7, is EAEVAQSPRYKITEKSQAVAFWCDPISGHATLYWYRQILGQGPELLVQFQDESVVDDSQLPKDRFSAERLKGVDSTLKIQPAELGDSAMYLCASSLTATYEQYFGPGTRLTVT.

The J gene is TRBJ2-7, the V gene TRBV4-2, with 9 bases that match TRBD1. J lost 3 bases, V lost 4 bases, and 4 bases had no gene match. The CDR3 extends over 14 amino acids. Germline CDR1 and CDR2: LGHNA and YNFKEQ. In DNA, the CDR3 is TGTGCCAGCAGCCCGGACAGGGGCCTCTACGAGCAGTACTTC. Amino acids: CASSPDRGLYEQYF.

The CDR3 spells CASSPLHRGDTEAFF. The CDR3 nucleotides read TGTGCCAGCAGTCCTCTGCACAGGGGGGACACTGAAGCTTTCTTT. This chain joins TRBV28 and TRBJ1-1; 8 bases fit TRBD1. From germline, CDR1 is MDHEN and CDR2 SYDVKM. Germline trimming cut 5 bases from V and 3 bases from J; bases unmatched to any gene: 8. The CDR3 length is 15 residues.

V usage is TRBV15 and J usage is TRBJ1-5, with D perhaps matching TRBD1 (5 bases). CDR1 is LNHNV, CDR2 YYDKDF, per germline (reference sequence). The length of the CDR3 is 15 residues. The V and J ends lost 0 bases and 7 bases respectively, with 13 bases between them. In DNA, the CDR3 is TGTGCCACCAGCAGAGATCGGGGCCTAGGGCAGCCCCAGCATTTT. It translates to CATSRDRGLGQPQHF. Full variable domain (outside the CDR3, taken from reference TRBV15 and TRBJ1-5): DAMVIQNPRYQVTQFGKPVTLSCSQTLNHNVMYWYQQKSSQAPKLLFHYYDKDFNNEADTPDNFQSRRPNTSFCFLDIRSPGLGDTAMYLCATSRDRGLGQPQHFGDGTRLSIL.

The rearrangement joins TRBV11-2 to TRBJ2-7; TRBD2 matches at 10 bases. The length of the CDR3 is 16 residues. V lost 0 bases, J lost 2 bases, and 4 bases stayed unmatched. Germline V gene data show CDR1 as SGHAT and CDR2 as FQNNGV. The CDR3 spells CASSLEAGGVTYEQYF. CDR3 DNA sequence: TGTGCCAGCAGCTTAGAAGCGGGAGGGGTAACCTACGAGCAGTACTTC.

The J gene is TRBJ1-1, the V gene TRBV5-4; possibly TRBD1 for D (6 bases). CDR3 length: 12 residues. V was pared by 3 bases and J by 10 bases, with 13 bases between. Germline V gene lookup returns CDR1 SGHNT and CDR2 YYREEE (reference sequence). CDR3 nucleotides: TGTGCCAGCAGCTCTGGGGGCTTAGGAGCTTTCTTT. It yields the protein CASSSGGLGAFF.

The CDR3 reads CASSTGPEQYF. CDR3 sequence (DNA): TGTGCCAGTAGTACGGGGCCCGAGCAGTACTTC. The genes are TRBV19 and TRBJ2-7; D might be TRBD1 or TRBD2, each matching 5 bases. This CDR3 has 11 residues. The germline V gene encodes CDR1 LNHDA and CDR2 SQIVND (reference sequence). V dropped 4 bases and J dropped 6 bases, with 7 bases sitting between them.

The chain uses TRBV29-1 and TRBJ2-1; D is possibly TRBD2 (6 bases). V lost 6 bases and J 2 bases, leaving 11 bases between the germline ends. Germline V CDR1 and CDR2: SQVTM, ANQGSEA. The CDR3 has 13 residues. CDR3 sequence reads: CSVVAVAYNEQFF. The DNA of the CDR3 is TGCAGCGTAGTAGCGGTTGCCTACAATGAGCAGTTCTTC.

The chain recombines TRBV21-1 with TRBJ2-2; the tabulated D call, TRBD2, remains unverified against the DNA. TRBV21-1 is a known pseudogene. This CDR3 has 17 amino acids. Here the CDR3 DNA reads TGTGCCAGCAGCACATGTCCCTCGGGTGCCAAATCCGGGGAGCTGTTTTTT. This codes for CASSTCPSGAKSGELFF.

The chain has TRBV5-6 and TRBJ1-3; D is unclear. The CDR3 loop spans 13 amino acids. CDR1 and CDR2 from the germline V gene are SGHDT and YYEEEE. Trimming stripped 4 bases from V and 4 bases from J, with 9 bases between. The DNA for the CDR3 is TGTGCCAGCAGCGCAGGCCCGGGAAACACCATATATTTT. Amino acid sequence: CASSAGPGNTIYF.

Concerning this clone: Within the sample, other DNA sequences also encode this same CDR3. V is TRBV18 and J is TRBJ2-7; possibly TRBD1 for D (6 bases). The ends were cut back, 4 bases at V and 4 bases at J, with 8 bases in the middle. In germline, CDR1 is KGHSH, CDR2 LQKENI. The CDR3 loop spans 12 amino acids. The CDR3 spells CASSRDTYEQYF. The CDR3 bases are TGTGCCAGCTCACGGGACACTTACGAGCAGTACTTC.

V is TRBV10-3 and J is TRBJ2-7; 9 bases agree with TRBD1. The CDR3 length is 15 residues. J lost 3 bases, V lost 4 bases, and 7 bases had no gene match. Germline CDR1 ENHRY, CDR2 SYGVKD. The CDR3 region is CAISGGGQGIYEQYF. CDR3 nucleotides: TGTGCCATCAGTGGGGGGGGACAGGGAATCTACGAGCAGTACTTC.

The CDR3 sequence: CASRRQIHSYNEQFF. As DNA, the CDR3 is TGTGCCAGCAGAAGACAGATACACTCCTACAATGAGCAGTTCTTC. The V and J genes are TRBV6-6 and TRBJ2-1, with D perhaps TRBD1 (5 bases). This CDR3 spans 15 amino acids. Between the trimmed V and J ends, which lost 6 bases and 0 bases, there was a span of 12 bases. Germline assignment: CDR1 MNHNY and CDR2 SVGAGI (reference sequence).

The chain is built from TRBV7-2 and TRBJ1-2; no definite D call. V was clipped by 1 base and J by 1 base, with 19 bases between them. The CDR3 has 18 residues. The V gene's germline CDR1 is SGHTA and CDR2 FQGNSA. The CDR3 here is CASSLGAASEALNYGYTF. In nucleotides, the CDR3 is TGTGCCAGCAGCTTAGGTGCCGCCTCGGAAGCCCTTAACTATGGCTACACCTTC.

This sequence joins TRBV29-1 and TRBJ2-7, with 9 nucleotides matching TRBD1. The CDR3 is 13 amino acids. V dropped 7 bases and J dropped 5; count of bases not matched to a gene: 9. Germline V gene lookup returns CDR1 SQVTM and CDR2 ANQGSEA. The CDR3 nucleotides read TGCAGCGGTACCGGGACAGGGCTACACGAGCAGTACTTC. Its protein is CSGTGTGLHEQYF.

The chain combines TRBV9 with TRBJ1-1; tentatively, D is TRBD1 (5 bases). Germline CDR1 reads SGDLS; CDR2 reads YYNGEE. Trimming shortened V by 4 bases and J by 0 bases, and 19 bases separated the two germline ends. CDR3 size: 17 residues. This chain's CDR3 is CASSPLRAGRVNTEAFF. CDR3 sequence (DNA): TGTGCCAGCAGCCCCCTTAGAGCGGGCAGGGTGAACACTGAAGCTTTCTTT.

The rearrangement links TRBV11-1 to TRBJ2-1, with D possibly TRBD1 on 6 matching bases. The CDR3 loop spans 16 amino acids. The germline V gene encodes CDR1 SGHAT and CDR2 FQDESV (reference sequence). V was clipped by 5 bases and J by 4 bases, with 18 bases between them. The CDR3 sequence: CASSPFPGTLYNEQFF. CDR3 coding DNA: TGTGCCAGCAGCCCCTTTCCCGGGACATTATACAATGAGCAGTTCTTC.

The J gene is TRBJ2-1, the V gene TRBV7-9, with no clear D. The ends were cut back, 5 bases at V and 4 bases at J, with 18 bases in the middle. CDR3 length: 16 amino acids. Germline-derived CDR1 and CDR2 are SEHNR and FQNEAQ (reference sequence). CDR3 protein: CASSARTVFDYNEQFF. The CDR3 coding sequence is TGTGCCAGCAGCGCGAGGACGGTTTTTGATTACAATGAGCAGTTCTTC.

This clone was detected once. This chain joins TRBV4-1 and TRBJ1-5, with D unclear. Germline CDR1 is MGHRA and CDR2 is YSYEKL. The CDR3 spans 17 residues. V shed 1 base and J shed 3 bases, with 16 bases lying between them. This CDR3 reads CASSQGQLLTVNQPQHF. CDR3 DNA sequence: TGCGCCAGCAGCCAAGGTCAGCTCCTGACCGTCAATCAGCCCCAGCATTTT.

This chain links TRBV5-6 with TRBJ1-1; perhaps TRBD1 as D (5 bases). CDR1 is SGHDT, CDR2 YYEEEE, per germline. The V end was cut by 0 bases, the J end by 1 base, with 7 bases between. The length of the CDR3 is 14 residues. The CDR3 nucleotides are TGTGCCAGCAGCTTGGGGGGCCAGAACACTGAAGCTTTCTTT. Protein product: CASSLGGQNTEAFF.

The CDR3 reads CASSPPGAGWYEQYF. CDR3 nucleotides: TGTGCCAGCAGCCCCCCCGGAGCAGGGTGGTACGAGCAGTACTTC. The chain carries TRBV9 and TRBJ2-7; TRBD1 might be the D (5 bases). Per the germline V gene, CDR1 is SGDLS and CDR2 is YYNGEE. CDR3 length: 15 residues. The V gene lost 4 bases and the J gene lost 4 bases, with 18 bases spanning the gap.